The 3 T cell receptor beta chains presented below share a single source sample, sequenced in a study of OX40 agonist ivuxolimab in advanced cancers. Repertoires were generated with immunoSEQ multiplex PCR, while TCRdb's copy carries only in-frame clones and drops some. The repertoire has about 90,000 clones, about 90% of them found once; the top ten carry more than 8.5%. This sample comprised CD4+ or CD8+ T cells sorted from blood, obtained in a trial of the OX40 agonist ivuxolimab. These TCRs come from an adult with an advanced solid tumor such as melanoma, head and neck, liver or kidney cancer.

The V call is TRBV7-9, the J call TRBJ2-3; 9 positions match TRBD2. Germline V CDR1 and CDR2: SEHNR, FQNEAQ (reference sequence). J was trimmed by 4 bases and V by 3 bases; bases with no gene match: 8. The CDR3 is made up of 16 amino acids. CDR3 bases: TGTGCCAGCAGCTTCCGCGGGAGGGCCGAAGCAGATACGCAGTATTTT. Its protein is CASSFRGRAEADTQYF.

This clone is a singleton in its sample. The V call is TRBV6-6, the J call TRBJ1-1; 7 positions match TRBD1. The germline gives CDR1 MNHNY, CDR2 SVGAGI (reference sequence). Germline trimming cut 2 bases from V and 5 bases from J; bases unmatched to any gene: 8. The CDR3 extends over 15 amino acids. The CDR3 spells CASSYDRVTGTEAFF. The CDR3 nucleotides read TGTGCCAGCAGTTACGACAGGGTGACGGGAACTGAAGCTTTCTTT.

The chain employs TRBV5-1 and TRBJ2-7; TRBD1 matches at 8 bases. Germline CDR1 and CDR2: SGHRS and YFSETQ. The CDR3 spans 16 residues. V dropped 2 bases and J dropped 3; count of bases not matched to a gene: 10. The CDR3 loop reads CASSFGTGTTHYEQYF. CDR3 sequence (DNA): TGCGCCAGCAGCTTCGGGACAGGAACGACACACTACGAGCAGTACTTC.